The source of this T cell receptor beta chain is a study of a mutant IDH1 vaccine in newly diagnosed glioma. As for the study in general: Patients, over weeks 1, 3, 5, 7, 11, 15, 19 and 23, received a total of eight vaccinations. Treated patients were around 60% male, approximately 38% female, mean age around 40 years.

Time point described: week 11, during vaccination. Doses consisted of 300 ug of mutant IDH1 20-mer peptide each, paired with topical imiquimod. Donors had new IDH1-mutant astrocytomas of WHO grade 3 or 4 (ATRX-lost). In the case of this clone: Its antigen is undetermined.

The CDR3 consists of 15 residues. V shed 5 bases and J shed 3 bases, with 17 bases lying between them. The germline V gene encodes CDR1 SQVTM and CDR2 ANQGSEA. Generated by immunoSEQ multiplex PCR, the TCRdb table keeps only in-frame clones and is missing some. The sample yields 45,000 to 60,000 clones, over 75% seen once. The TCR comes from a man aged 45 to 65 with glioma. The material sequenced was PBMCs, taken from a glioma patient whose treatment included an IDH1 peptide vaccine. The chain recombines TRBV29-1 with TRBJ2-1; a weak D match, TRBD1 (6 bases). The CDR3 loop reads CSVPYREQSYNEQFF. The CDR3 nucleotides read TGCAGCGTTCCCTACAGGGAACAAAGCTACAATGAGCAGTTCTTC.